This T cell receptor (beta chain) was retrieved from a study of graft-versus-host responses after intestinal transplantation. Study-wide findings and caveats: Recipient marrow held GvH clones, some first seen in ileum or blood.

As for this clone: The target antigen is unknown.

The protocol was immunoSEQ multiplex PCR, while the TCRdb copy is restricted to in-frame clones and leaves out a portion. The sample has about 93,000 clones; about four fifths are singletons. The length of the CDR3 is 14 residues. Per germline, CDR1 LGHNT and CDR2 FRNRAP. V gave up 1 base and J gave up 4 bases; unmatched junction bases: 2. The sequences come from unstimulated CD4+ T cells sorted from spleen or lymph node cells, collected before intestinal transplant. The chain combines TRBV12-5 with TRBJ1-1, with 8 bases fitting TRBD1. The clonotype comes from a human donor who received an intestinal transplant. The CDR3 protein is CASGLGGTGTEAFF. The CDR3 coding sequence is TGTGCTAGTGGTTTGGGTGGGACAGGCACTGAAGCTTTCTTT.